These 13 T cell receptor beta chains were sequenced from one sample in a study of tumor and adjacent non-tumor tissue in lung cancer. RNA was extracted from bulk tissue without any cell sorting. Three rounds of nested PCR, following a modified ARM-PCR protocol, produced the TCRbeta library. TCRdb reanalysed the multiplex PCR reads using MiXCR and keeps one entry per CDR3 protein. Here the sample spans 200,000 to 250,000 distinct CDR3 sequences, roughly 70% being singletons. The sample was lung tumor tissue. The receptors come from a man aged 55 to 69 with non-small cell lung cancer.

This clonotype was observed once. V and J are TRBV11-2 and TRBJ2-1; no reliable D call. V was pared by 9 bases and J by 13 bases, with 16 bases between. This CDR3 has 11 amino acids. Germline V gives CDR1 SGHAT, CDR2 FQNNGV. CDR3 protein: CARSVEREQFF. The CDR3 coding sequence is TGTGCCAGGAGCGTTGAAAGGGAACAGTTCTTC. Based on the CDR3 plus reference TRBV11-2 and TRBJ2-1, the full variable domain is EAGVAQSPRYKIIEKRQSVAFWCNPISGHATLYWYQQILGQGPKLLIQFQNNGVVDDSQLPKDRFSAERLKGVDSTLKIQPAKLEDSAVYLCARSVEREQFFGPGTRLTVL.

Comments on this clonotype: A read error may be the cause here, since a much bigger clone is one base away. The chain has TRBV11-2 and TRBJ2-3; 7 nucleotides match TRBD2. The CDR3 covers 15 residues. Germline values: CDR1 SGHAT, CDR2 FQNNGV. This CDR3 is CASNLTGGMTDTQYF. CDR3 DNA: TGTGCCAGCAACTTAACCGGGGGGATGACAGATACGCAGTATTTT.

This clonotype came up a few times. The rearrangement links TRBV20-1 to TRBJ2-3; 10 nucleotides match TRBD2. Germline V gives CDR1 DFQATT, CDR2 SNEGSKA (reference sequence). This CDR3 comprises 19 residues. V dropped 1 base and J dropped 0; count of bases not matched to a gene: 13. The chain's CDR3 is CSARGASGRAVTSTDTQYF. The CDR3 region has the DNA TGCAGTGCTAGAGGGGCTAGCGGGAGAGCTGTTACTAGCACAGATACGCAGTATTTT.

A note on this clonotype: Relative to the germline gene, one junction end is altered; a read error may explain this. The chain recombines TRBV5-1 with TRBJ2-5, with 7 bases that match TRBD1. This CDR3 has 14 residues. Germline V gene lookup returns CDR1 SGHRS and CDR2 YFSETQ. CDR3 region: CVSSPGTAQETQYF. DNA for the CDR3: TGCGTCAGCAGCCCCGGGACAGCACAAGAGACCCAGTACTTC.

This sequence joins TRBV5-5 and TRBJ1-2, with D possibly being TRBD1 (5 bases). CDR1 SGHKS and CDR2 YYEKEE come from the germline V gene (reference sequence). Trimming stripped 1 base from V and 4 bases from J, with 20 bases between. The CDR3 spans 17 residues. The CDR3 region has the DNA TGTGCCAGCAGCTTGCCGTTTGGGACCCAAAATCCCTATGGCTACACCTTC. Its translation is CASSLPFGTQNPYGYTF.

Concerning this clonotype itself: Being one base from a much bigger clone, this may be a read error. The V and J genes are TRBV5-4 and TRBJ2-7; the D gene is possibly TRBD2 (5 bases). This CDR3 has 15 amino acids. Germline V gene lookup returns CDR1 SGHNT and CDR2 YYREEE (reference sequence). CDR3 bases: TGTGCCAGCAGCTTGGCCGGGGTTGGATCCTACGGGCAGTACTTC. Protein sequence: CASSLAGVGSYGQYF.

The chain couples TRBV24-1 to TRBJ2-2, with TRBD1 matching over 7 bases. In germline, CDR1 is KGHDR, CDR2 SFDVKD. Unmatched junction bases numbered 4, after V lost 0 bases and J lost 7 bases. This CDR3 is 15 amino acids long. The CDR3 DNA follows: TGTGCCACCAGTGATTTGGACAGGGACAGCGGGGAGCTGTTTTTT. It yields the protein CATSDLDRDSGELFF.

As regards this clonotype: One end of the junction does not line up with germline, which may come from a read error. CDR3 coding DNA: TGTGCCGGCAGCTTGGTCGTTGGGGCAGAGCAGTACTTC. It codes for CAGSLVVGAEQYF. The V and J genes are TRBV5-1 and TRBJ2-7; the D gene is possibly TRBD1 (5 bases). The V gene's germline CDR1 is SGHRS and CDR2 YFSETQ. CDR3 length: 13 amino acids.

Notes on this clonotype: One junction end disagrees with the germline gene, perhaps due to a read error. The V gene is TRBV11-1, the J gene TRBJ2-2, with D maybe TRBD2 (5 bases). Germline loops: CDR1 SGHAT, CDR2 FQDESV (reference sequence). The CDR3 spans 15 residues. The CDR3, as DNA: TGTGTCAGCAGCCACCCGGGGATGGGCACCGGGGAGCGGTTTTTT. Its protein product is CVSSHPGMGTGERFF. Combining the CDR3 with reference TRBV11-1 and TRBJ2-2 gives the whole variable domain EAEVAQSPRYKITEKSQAVAFWCDPISGHATLYWYRQILGQGPELLVQFQDESVVDDSQLPKDRFSAERLKGVDSTLKIQPAELGDSAMYLCVSSHPGMGTGERFFGEGSRLTVL.

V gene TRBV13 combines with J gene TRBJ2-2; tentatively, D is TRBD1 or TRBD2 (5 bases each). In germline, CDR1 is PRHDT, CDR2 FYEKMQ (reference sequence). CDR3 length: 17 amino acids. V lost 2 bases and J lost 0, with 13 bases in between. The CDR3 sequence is CASSLSGPTSNTGELFF. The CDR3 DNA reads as TGTGCCAGCAGCTTATCGGGACCGACGTCGAACACCGGGGAGCTGTTTTTT.

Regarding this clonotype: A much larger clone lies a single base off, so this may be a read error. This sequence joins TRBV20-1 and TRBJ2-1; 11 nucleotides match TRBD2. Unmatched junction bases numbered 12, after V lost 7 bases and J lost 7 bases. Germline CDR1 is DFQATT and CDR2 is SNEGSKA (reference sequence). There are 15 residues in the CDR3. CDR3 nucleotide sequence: TGCAGTGTTGACCTACCTAGCGGGGGGTGGAATGAGCAGTTCTTC. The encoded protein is CSVDLPSGGWNEQFF.

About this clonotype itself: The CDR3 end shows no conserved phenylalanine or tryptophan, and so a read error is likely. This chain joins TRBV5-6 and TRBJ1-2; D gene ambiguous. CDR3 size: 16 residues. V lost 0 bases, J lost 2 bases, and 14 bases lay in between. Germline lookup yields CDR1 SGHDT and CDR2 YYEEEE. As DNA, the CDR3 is TGTGCCAGCAGCTTGGTACATGGCTCCAGAAACTATGGCTACACCTCC. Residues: CASSLVHGSRNYGYTS.

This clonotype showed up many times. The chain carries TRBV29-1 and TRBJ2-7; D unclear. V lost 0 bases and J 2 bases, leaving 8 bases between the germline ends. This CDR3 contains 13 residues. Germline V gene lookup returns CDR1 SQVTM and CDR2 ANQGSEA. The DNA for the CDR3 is TGCAGCGTTGAAGAAGGCGGAACCTACGAGCAGTACTTC. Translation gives CSVEEGGTYEQYF.